The 31 T cell receptor beta chains in this list originate from one sample, sequenced in a study of T cells in Graves' hyperthyroidism and ophthalmopathy. Amplified TCR beta CDR3 regions came from RNA transcripts. A set of HTBI primers served as the primers for a first-round RT-PCR of the TCR CDR3. From the multiplex PCR reads, TCRdb called clonotypes with MiXCR, one entry per CDR3 protein. The table has fewer than 450,000 distinct CDR3 sequences, about a sixth seen once. The sequencing input was blood. These receptors were obtained from a woman in her twenties or thirties with Graves' hyperthyroidism that later progressed to Graves' ophthalmopathy.

This clonotype was counted at least ten times. V usage is TRBV5-1 and J usage is TRBJ2-3; 8 bases are shared with TRBD1. The CDR3 length is 17 residues. The ends lost 4 bases at V and 5 bases at J; junction bases unmatched: 15. Germline CDR1 is SGHRS and CDR2 is YFSETQ. In DNA, the CDR3 is TGCGCCAGCAGCCCAGAATGGGGACAGGACGGGGAAGATACGCAGTATTTT. Its protein product is CASSPEWGQDGEDTQYF.

This clonotype was seen many times. The rearrangement joins TRBV5-1 to TRBJ1-1; D is ambiguous. This CDR3 comprises 13 residues. The germline CDR1 and CDR2 sequences are SGHRS and YFSETQ. V was shortened by 3 bases and J by 1 base, with 7 bases between the two germline ends. The CDR3 DNA reads TGCGCCAGCAGCTGGGAAGCGAACACTGAAGCTTTCTTT. Residues: CASSWEANTEAFF.

The table lists this clonotype with many counts. The chain combines TRBV28 with TRBJ2-1; D may be TRBD2 (5 bases). V gave up 5 bases and J gave up 6 bases, with 11 bases separating them. Germline V gives CDR1 MDHEN, CDR2 SYDVKM. This CDR3 has 13 residues. In DNA, the CDR3 is TGTGCCAGCAGTCGTTGGGGAGCCAATGAGCAGTTCTTC. Residues: CASSRWGANEQFF.

The chain combines TRBV5-1 with TRBJ2-2, with D perhaps matching TRBD2 (5 bases). The V and J ends lost 3 bases and 0 bases respectively, with 12 bases between them. Per germline, CDR1 SGHRS and CDR2 YFSETQ. This CDR3 contains 16 residues. CDR3 DNA: TGCGCCAGCAGCTCCCAGAGGACTGCGAACACCGGGGAGCTGTTTTTT. Protein: CASSSQRTANTGELFF.

This clonotype was counted many times. The chain links TRBV29-1 to TRBJ2-7; 13 bases agree with TRBD2. Germline CDR1 SQVTM, CDR2 ANQGSEA. The length of the CDR3 is 14 residues. The trim removed 5 bases at V and 9 bases at J, leaving 10 bases unmatched. The chain's CDR3 is CSVLGLAGRSGQYF. The CDR3 coding sequence is TGCAGCGTTTTGGGACTAGCGGGGCGGTCCGGGCAGTACTTC.

This clonotype was picked up a small number of times. Written as DNA, the CDR3 is TGTGCCAGCACGGGACCTGGGACTAGCGGAGAAAGTTACAATGAGCAGTTCTTC. Protein product: CASTGPGTSGESYNEQFF. The J gene is TRBJ2-1, the V gene TRBV12-3 or TRBV12-4, with 11 positions matching TRBD2. Trimming cost V 7 bases and J 4 bases; bases outside gene matches: 15. This CDR3 region has 18 residues.

Concerning this clonotype itself: This may arise from a read error, as a much more abundant clone is one base away. The chain combines TRBV28 with TRBJ2-5; 12 bases align to TRBD1. Per germline, CDR1 MDHEN and CDR2 SYDVKM. CDR3 length equals 15 residues. The CDR3 DNA follows: TGTGCCAGCAGTTTCGGGACAGGGGGCGCAGGGACCCATTACTTC. This sequence encodes CASSFGTGGAGTHYF. The variable domain in full, completed from reference TRBV28 and TRBJ2-5, reads DVKVTQSSRYLVKRTGEKVFLECVQDMDHENMFWYRQDPGLGLRLIYFSYDVKMKEKGDIPEGYSVSREKKERFSLILESASTNQTSMYLCASSFGTGGAGTHYFGPGTRLLVL.

This clonotype appeared a few times. This chain uses TRBV7-2 with TRBJ2-1; 7 bases line up with TRBD2. With 7 bases clipped from V and 5 bases from J, the junction kept 11 bases outside the gene matches. This CDR3 has 15 residues. Germline CDR1 and CDR2: SGHTA and FQGNSA. The CDR3 nucleotides are TGTGCCAGCACCCTGGGGCTAGCGGTAGACAATGAGCAGTTCTTC. Translating it yields CASTLGLAVDNEQFF.

The chain is built from TRBV11-2 and TRBJ2-1; 12 bases are a match to TRBD2. V lost 5 bases to trimming and J lost 0 bases; unmatched junction nucleotides: 5. Per germline, CDR1 SGHAT and CDR2 FQNNGV. The CDR3 contains 17 residues. This chain's CDR3 is CASSLTSGRSSYNEQFF. The DNA of the CDR3 is TGTGCCAGCAGCCTAACTAGCGGGAGGAGCTCCTACAATGAGCAGTTCTTC.

There are many counts of this clonotype. The chain joins TRBV19 to TRBJ2-2; maybe TRBD1 (6 bases). Germline loops: CDR1 LNHDA, CDR2 SQIVND (reference sequence). The length of the CDR3 is 14 residues. The V end was cut by 7 bases, the J end by 7 bases, with 16 bases between. CDR3 region: CASKIAGAVGELFF. In nucleotides, the CDR3 is TGTGCCAGTAAGATCGCAGGGGCGGTCGGGGAGCTGTTTTTT.

This chain joins TRBV20-1 and TRBJ2-2; 16 bases fit TRBD2. Germline lookup yields CDR1 DFQATT and CDR2 SNEGSKA (reference sequence). This CDR3 region has 16 residues. V trimming: 8 bases; J trimming: 4 bases; junction bases outside the gene matches: 7. CDR3 DNA sequence: TGCAGTTTGGGACTAGCGGGAGGGGTGGGCACCGGGGAGCTGTTTTTT. It encodes CSLGLAGGVGTGELFF.

This clonotype was picked up many times. The chain couples TRBV12-3 or TRBV12-4 to TRBJ2-7; 11 nucleotides match TRBD2. J gave up 1 base and V 1 base, and 12 bases lay outside the gene matches. The CDR3 spans 19 residues. In DNA, the CDR3 is TGTGCCAGCAGTTTAGGGTTAGGGGGCGGGACTAGCGGTTCCTACGAGCAGTACTTC. Protein sequence: CASSLGLGGGTSGSYEQYF.

This clonotype occurred a few times. The V gene is TRBV20-1, the J gene TRBJ1-5; no clear D gene. Per germline, CDR1 DFQATT and CDR2 SNEGSKA (reference sequence). The V gene lost 2 bases and the J gene lost 5 bases, with 13 bases spanning the gap. This CDR3 is 14 amino acids long. CDR3 in DNA: TGCAGTGCTAGAACCCGGACTGTATATCAGCCCCAGCATTTT. This encodes CSARTRTVYQPQHF.

In this sample, this clonotype turned up many times. CDR3 residues: CASKDSRNSYEQYF. As DNA, the CDR3 is TGTGCCAGCAAGGACAGCAGGAATTCCTACGAGCAGTACTTC. The chain uses TRBV27 and TRBJ2-7; a possible D gene is TRBD1 (6 bases). Trimming stripped 7 bases from V and 1 base from J, with 14 bases between. The CDR3 sequence is 14 residues long. Germline CDR1 MNHEY, CDR2 SMNVEV (reference sequence).

This clonotype was seen many times. The chain uses TRBV12-3 or TRBV12-4 and TRBJ2-7, with a possible D match to TRBD1 (6 bases). The length of the CDR3 is 13 residues. The ends were cut back, 8 bases at V and 2 bases at J, with 13 bases in the middle. In DNA form, the CDR3 reads TGTGCCAGCCGCCGGGACACCGCCTACGAGCAGTACTTC. Residues: CASRRDTAYEQYF.

This clonotype showed up just once. This rearrangement joins TRBV5-1 to TRBJ2-2, with 10 positions matching TRBD2. Germline-derived CDR1 and CDR2 are SGHRS and YFSETQ. The CDR3 is made up of 16 amino acids. V shed 2 bases, J shed 6 bases, and the junction held 7 bases outside the gene matches. The CDR3 DNA follows: TGCGCCAGCAGCTTAGGGCTAGCGGGGGCAGCCGGGGAGCTGTTTTTT. This encodes CASSLGLAGAAGELFF.

In its sample, this clonotype was seen a few times. This may be a read error: a much more frequent sequence differs by one nucleotide. V is TRBV14 and J is TRBJ2-1, with TRBD2 matching over 7 bases. The J segment lost 6 bases and the V segment lost 1 base, leaving 12 bases of the junction unmatched. This CDR3 region has 17 residues. The germline V gene encodes CDR1 SGHDN and CDR2 FVKESK. The CDR3 region has the DNA TGTGCCAGCAGCCAAGTTGCAGGCGGGAGAGTAGCCAATGAGCAGTTCTTC. It is translated as CASSQVAGGRVANEQFF.

This clonotype was recorded at least ten times. The V gene is TRBV7-9, the J gene TRBJ2-2; D is undetermined. The CDR3 is 16 residues long. Between the trimmed V and J ends, which lost 4 bases and 1 base, there was a span of 13 bases. Germline V gene lookup returns CDR1 SEHNR and CDR2 FQNEAQ (reference sequence). CDR3 sequence reads: CASSSQFQRNTGELFF. CDR3 nucleotide sequence: TGTGCCAGCAGCTCACAATTCCAGCGGAACACCGGGGAGCTGTTTTTT.

This clonotype came up many times. The chain is built from TRBV2 and TRBJ1-1; D remains ambiguous. The CDR3 is made up of 12 amino acids. V lost 8 bases to trimming and J lost 1 base, with 8 bases between them. CDR1 SNHLY and CDR2 FYNNEI come from the germline V gene. CDR3 bases: TGTGCCAGCGGAACTAGGAACACTGAAGCTTTCTTT. Protein product: CASGTRNTEAFF.

This clonotype was observed a few times. One junction end disagrees with the germline gene, perhaps due to a read error. V gene TRBV12-3 or TRBV12-4 combines with J gene TRBJ1-1, with 8 bases that match TRBD1. The CDR3 has 14 amino acids. The DNA for the CDR3 is TGTGCCGGCAGGGGGCCAGTAAAAAACACTGAAGCTTTCTTT. Translating it yields CAGRGPVKNTEAFF.

This clonotype was observed many times. This sequence joins TRBV13 and TRBJ1-3; D is perhaps TRBD1 (6 bases). CDR1 is PRHDT and CDR2 is FYEKMQ in the germline V gene (reference sequence). The CDR3 has 14 amino acids. Trimming removed 4 bases at V and 4 bases at J, with 11 bases between. In nucleotides, the CDR3 is TGTGCCAGCAGCTCCCTCGGGACAGGAAACACCATATATTTT. Translated: CASSSLGTGNTIYF.

In its sample, this clonotype was seen many times. The CDR3 nucleotides are TGTGCCAGCAGCCCATACCCGACAGGGGTAACTGAAGCTTTCTTT. Its protein is CASSPYPTGVTEAFF. The V call is TRBV11-2, the J call TRBJ1-1, with 8 positions matching TRBD1. The CDR3 runs 15 residues. Unmatched junction bases numbered 10, after V lost 5 bases and J lost 5 bases. Looked up from germline, CDR1 is SGHAT and CDR2 is FQNNGV.

The V and J genes are TRBV2 and TRBJ1-1; a possible D gene is TRBD1 (5 bases). V lost 5 bases, J lost 4 bases, and 8 bases lay in between. The V gene's germline CDR1 is SNHLY and CDR2 FYNNEI. This CDR3 is built from 12 residues. The CDR3 DNA is TGTGCCAGCAGTTTAGACAGCACTGAAGCTTTCTTT. Its protein is CASSLDSTEAFF.

The rearrangement uses TRBV5-1 and TRBJ2-1, with D maybe TRBD2 (6 bases). Germline V gene sequence: CDR1 SGHRS, CDR2 YFSETQ. The V end was cut by 4 bases, the J end by 5 bases, with 16 bases between. CDR3 length: 15 amino acids. The CDR3 is CASSRTSNYNNEQFF. The CDR3 DNA follows: TGCGCCAGCAGCCGCACTAGCAATTATAACAATGAGCAGTTCTTC.

This chain uses TRBV7-9 with TRBJ2-1; D gene uncertain. Germline CDR1 and CDR2: SEHNR and FQNEAQ (reference sequence). Trimming shortened V by 5 bases and J by 12 bases, and 14 bases separated the two germline ends. The CDR3 is 12 residues long. The CDR3 spells CASSPAPKGQFF. The DNA for the CDR3 is TGTGCCAGCAGCCCAGCCCCGAAGGGGCAGTTCTTC.

The chain is built from TRBV5-5 and TRBJ1-1; possible D gene TRBD1, 5 bases. The CDR3 runs 16 residues. The V end was cut by 2 bases, the J end by 3 bases, with 17 bases between. The V gene's germline CDR1 is SGHKS and CDR2 YYEKEE (reference sequence). The CDR3 region is CASSFSLGESDTEAFF. The CDR3 bases are TGTGCCAGCAGCTTTTCTTTGGGGGAGAGCGACACTGAAGCTTTCTTT.

As for this clonotype: Possible read error: a much larger clone is one base away. A read error is likely, as this CDR3 ends without the conserved phenylalanine or tryptophan. Here the CDR3 reads CASSFGTGESEQFL. CDR3 in DNA: TGTGCCAGCAGTTTTGGGACAGGGGAGAGTGAGCAGTTCCTC. The chain employs TRBV27 and TRBJ2-1, with 10 bases fitting TRBD1. The V and J ends lost 3 bases and 9 bases, in that order; junction bases with no gene match: 5. The CDR3 has 14 amino acids. CDR1 and CDR2 (germline): MNHEY, SMNVEV (reference sequence).

The chain employs TRBV27 and TRBJ2-4; perhaps TRBD2 as D (7 bases). Germline-derived CDR1 and CDR2 are MNHEY and SMNVEV (reference sequence). The CDR3 contains 16 residues. Trimming shortened V by 6 bases and J by 3 bases, and 18 bases separated the two germline ends. This CDR3 reads CASRQLGGANKNIQYF. CDR3 coding DNA: TGTGCCAGCAGGCAATTAGGGGGGGCTAACAAAAACATTCAGTACTTC.

This clonotype was found many times. The chain links TRBV6-1 to TRBJ2-1, with TRBD1 matching over 8 bases. Germline CDR1 reads MNHNS; CDR2 reads SASEGT. The V and J ends lost 6 bases and 7 bases, in that order; junction bases with no gene match: 11. The CDR3 covers 15 residues. The CDR3 sequence is CASRPQRTGKNEQFF. CDR3 sequence (DNA): TGTGCCAGCAGACCTCAGCGGACAGGGAAGAATGAGCAGTTCTTC.

The gene calls are TRBV20-1 and TRBJ2-1, with 7 bases that match TRBD2. The CDR3 extends over 12 amino acids. V shed 3 bases, J shed 8 bases, and the junction held 4 bases outside the gene matches. The germline CDR1 and CDR2 sequences are DFQATT and SNEGSKA (reference sequence). DNA of the CDR3: TGCAGTGCTAGCGGGAGGTTCGATGAGCAGTTCTTC. Amino acids: CSASGRFDEQFF.

This clonotype has a count of ten or more. The rearrangement links TRBV30 to TRBJ2-5; 7 bases are shared with TRBD2. This CDR3 is built from 19 residues. CDR1 and CDR2 from the germline V gene are GTSNPN and SVGIG (reference sequence). V was clipped by 4 bases and J by 5 bases; unmatched bases: 25. CDR3 sequence: CAWTGPSGRGVKSWETQYF. The CDR3 DNA reads TGTGCCTGGACCGGACCCTCGGGCCGGGGGGTGAAGTCCTGGGAGACCCAGTACTTC.